This TCR beta chain was retrieved from a study of blood T cell repertoires in COVID-19. Study details: Acute and convalescent COVID-19 specimens originated in the United States, Italy and Spain.

This CDR3 region has 17 residues. The ends were cut back, 2 bases at V and 4 bases at J, with 15 bases in the middle. Germline V gives CDR1 WSHSY, CDR2 SAAADI. The data were produced by immunoSEQ multiplex PCR, yet TCRdb's version contains in-frame clones alone and is incomplete. The data contain about 81,000 clones, 88% of them seen just once; the ten biggest clones take up approximately 5.1%. The chain links TRBV10-2 to TRBJ2-6, with D maybe TRBD2 (7 bases). Source material: peripheral blood. The sequence was collected from a woman older than 75 with acute or convalescent COVID-19. The CDR3 loop reads CASSEGQRGSGANVLTF. The CDR3 DNA reads TGCGCCAGCAGTGAGGGACAGCGGGGATCCGGGGCCAACGTCCTGACTTTC.